What follows are 21 T cell receptor beta chains derived from one specimen sequenced in a study of cytomegalovirus exposure and HLA in healthy donors. With 60 Vbeta and 13 Jbeta primers, the PCR was carried out. Sequenced by immunoSEQ multiplex PCR; TCRdb stores in-frame clones only, minus some. The repertoire holds 120,000 to 150,000 clones, with 72% as singletons. The sample taken for sequencing was PBMCs. These receptors all come from a man aged 35 to 55 in good health and CMV-seronegative.

The CDR3 coding sequence is TGTGCCAGCAGTCGCGGACTAGCGGGGGTTCGTGAGCAGTTCTTC. Translation gives CASSRGLAGVREQFF. J is TRBJ2-1 and V is TRBV6-5; the match to TRBD2 covers 13 bases. Germline loops: CDR1 MNHEY, CDR2 SVGAGI. CDR3 length equals 15 residues. The V segment lost 5 bases and the J segment 9 bases; nucleotides outside the gene matches: 7.

This rearrangement joins TRBV30 to TRBJ2-6; TRBD1 agrees at 8 bases. With 5 bases clipped from V and 2 bases from J, the junction kept 2 bases outside the gene matches. Germline V lookup: CDR1 GTSNPN, CDR2 SVGIG (reference sequence). The CDR3 totals 14 residues. The DNA of the CDR3 is TGTGCCTGGGCGACAGGGGCTGGGGCCAACGTCCTGACTTTC. It encodes CAWATGAGANVLTF.

This sequence joins TRBV9 and TRBJ2-7; the D is unclear. Germline V gene sequence: CDR1 SGDLS, CDR2 YYNGEE. Deletions cut 4 bases from V and 0 bases from J, with 8 bases between. The CDR3 is 13 amino acids. The CDR3 nucleotides read TGTGCCAGCAGCCCCGCAGGCTCCTACGAGCAGTACTTC. Protein sequence: CASSPAGSYEQYF.

This clone was recorded only once. This chain uses TRBV4-2 with TRBJ1-3, with D perhaps matching TRBD1 (6 bases). Trimming pared 0 bases from V and 3 bases from J, leaving 15 bases between. This CDR3 contains 17 residues. Per germline, CDR1 LGHNA and CDR2 YNFKEQ. CDR3 sequence (DNA): TGTGCCAGCAGCCAAGATGAGGCCAGGGGCCTTGGAAACACCATATATTTT. It specifies CASSQDEARGLGNTIYF.

This chain connects TRBV2 to TRBJ2-1, with 7 nucleotides matching TRBD1. Germline lookup yields CDR1 SNHLY and CDR2 FYNNEI. This CDR3 has 14 residues. The V gene end was trimmed by 6 bases and the J gene end by 5 bases; junction bases not matched to a gene: 7. The CDR3 DNA is TGTGCCAGCAGCCCCCGGGACAGCCACAATGAGCAGTTCTTC. Translation gives CASSPRDSHNEQFF.

This rearrangement joins TRBV27 to TRBJ2-2; tentatively, D is TRBD2 (6 bases). The length of the CDR3 is 14 residues. Trimming shortened V by 6 bases and J by 3 bases, and 11 bases separated the two germline ends. CDR1 is MNHEY and CDR2 is SMNVEV in the germline V gene (reference sequence). This chain's CDR3 is CASSSGLHTGELFF. The CDR3 coding sequence is TGTGCCAGCAGCTCGGGACTCCACACCGGGGAGCTGTTTTTT.

This rearrangement joins TRBV5-1 to TRBJ1-4, with D maybe TRBD1 (6 bases). This CDR3 comprises 14 residues. The V gene lost 4 bases and the J gene lost 6 bases, with 13 bases spanning the gap. The germline V gene has CDR1 SGHRS and CDR2 YFSETQ. In nucleotides, the CDR3 is TGCGCCAGCAGCATACAGGGTAACGATGAAAAACTGTTTTTT. This codes for CASSIQGNDEKLFF.

This clone appeared a single time. The rearrangement uses TRBV6-5 and TRBJ1-2, with a possible D match to TRBD1 (5 bases). V dropped 7 bases and J dropped 8 bases, with 11 bases sitting between them. Germline V CDR1 and CDR2: MNHEY, SVGAGI. CDR3 length: 11 amino acids. The CDR3 loop reads CASTQGRGYTF. CDR3 nucleotide sequence: TGTGCCAGCACGCAGGGTCGGGGCTACACCTTC.

This clone appeared a few times. J is TRBJ2-3 and V is TRBV4-2, with TRBD1 as a possible D gene (6 bases). Germline V gene sequence: CDR1 LGHNA, CDR2 YNFKEQ. The length of the CDR3 is 15 residues. V lost 4 bases and J 1 base, leaving 12 bases between the germline ends. CDR3 in DNA: TGTGCCAGCAGCCGGCAGTCAGGGGGCACAGATACGCAGTATTTT. Protein: CASSRQSGGTDTQYF.

This chain joins TRBV28 and TRBJ2-3; D is uncertain. The length of the CDR3 is 15 residues. V shed 2 bases and J shed 0 bases, with 9 bases lying between them. Germline values: CDR1 MDHEN, CDR2 SYDVKM. The CDR3: CASSLARTSTDTQYF. The CDR3 DNA follows: TGTGCCAGCAGTTTAGCACGAACTAGCACAGATACGCAGTATTTT.

The rearrangement uses TRBV7-9 and TRBJ1-6; 8 positions agree with TRBD1. Germline values: CDR1 SEHNR, CDR2 FQNEAQ (reference sequence). The junction had 11 bases not matched to a gene; V was cut back by 3 bases and J by 10 bases. The CDR3 totals 16 residues. The DNA for the CDR3 is TGTGCCAGCAGCTTGCAGGGGGCGCGGGGCGGATCACCCCTCCACTTT. This gives the protein CASSLQGARGGSPLHF. The variable domain in full, completed from reference TRBV7-9 and TRBJ1-6, reads DTGVSQNPRHKITKRGQNVTFRCDPISEHNRLYWYRQTLGQGPEFLTYFQNEAQLEKSRLLSDRFSAERPKGSFSTLEIQRTEQGDSAMYLCASSLQGARGGSPLHFGNGTRLTVT.

V gene TRBV5-6 combines with J gene TRBJ1-1, with 8 bases that match TRBD1. The germline V gene encodes CDR1 SGHDT and CDR2 YYEEEE. J was trimmed by 0 bases and V by 0 bases; bases with no gene match: 4. The CDR3 covers 16 residues. CDR3 coding DNA: TGTGCCAGCAGCTTGGGGACAGGGTATATGAACACTGAAGCTTTCTTT. It encodes CASSLGTGYMNTEAFF. The complete variable domain, with remaining parts taken from reference TRBV5-6 and TRBJ1-1, reads DAGVTQSPTHLIKTRGQQVTLRCSPKSGHDTVSWYQQALGQGPQFIFQYYEEEERQRGNFPDRFSGHQFPNYSSELNVNALLLGDSALYLCASSLGTGYMNTEAFFGQGTRLTVV.

This clone occurred a few times. The CDR3 DNA reads TGCGCCAGCAGTTTTAGCGGGACCTACAATGAGCAGTTCTTC. The encoded protein is CASSFSGTYNEQFF. V and J are TRBV5-1 and TRBJ2-1, with 8 bases that match TRBD2. Germline assignment: CDR1 SGHRS and CDR2 YFSETQ. This CDR3 spans 14 amino acids. J lost 2 bases, V lost 5 bases, and 3 bases had no gene match.

The chain recombines TRBV25-1 with TRBJ1-2; 10 bases align to TRBD1. CDR1 is MGHDK and CDR2 is SYGVNS in the germline V gene. The CDR3 is made up of 14 amino acids. The V gene end was trimmed by 6 bases and the J gene end by 5 bases; junction bases not matched to a gene: 6. The DNA of the CDR3 is TGTGCCAGCAGGAGGGGGGGACAGGGGTATGGCTACACCTTC. It yields the protein CASRRGGQGYGYTF.

The chain recombines TRBV5-1 with TRBJ1-2; D is unresolved. From germline, CDR1 is SGHRS and CDR2 YFSETQ. CDR3 length: 13 amino acids. V lost 0 bases, J lost 4 bases, and 7 bases lay in between. DNA of the CDR3: TGCGCCAGCAGCTTGGACTCAGGCTATGGCTACACCTTC. It codes for CASSLDSGYGYTF.

This chain joins TRBV6-1 and TRBJ2-7, with 9 bases identical to TRBD2. Trimming removed 7 bases from V and 7 bases from J; junction bases left unmatched: 8. This CDR3 is built from 13 residues. Looked up from germline, CDR1 is MNHNS and CDR2 is SASEGT. CDR3 region: CASKTSGGQEQYF. The CDR3 DNA reads TGTGCCAGCAAGACTAGCGGCGGGCAAGAGCAGTACTTC.

The chain couples TRBV4-2 to TRBJ1-3; no clear D. Deletions cut 0 bases from V and 0 bases from J, with 15 bases between. The CDR3 is 18 amino acids. Germline V gives CDR1 LGHNA, CDR2 YNFKEQ. As DNA, the CDR3 is TGTGCCAGCAGCCAAGATCCGATGAGCGGGCACTCTGGAAACACCATATATTTT. Its protein product is CASSQDPMSGHSGNTIYF.

This clone was observed once. The V and J genes are TRBV7-9 and TRBJ1-2; D unresolved. CDR1 and CDR2 from the germline V gene are SEHNR and FQNEAQ (reference sequence). This CDR3 has 14 residues. The V end lost 0 bases, the J end lost 6 bases, and 11 bases lay between the germline ends. CDR3 residues: CASSLAEGFDGYTF. The CDR3 coding sequence is TGTGCCAGCAGCTTAGCCGAGGGCTTCGATGGCTACACCTTC.

The chain joins TRBV5-1 to TRBJ2-7, with TRBD2 matching 7 bases. The germline V gene encodes CDR1 SGHRS and CDR2 YFSETQ. CDR3 length equals 15 residues. Unmatched junction bases numbered 9, after V lost 5 bases and J lost 1 base. CDR3 sequence reads: CASRMGRAGSYEQYF. The DNA for the CDR3 is TGCGCCAGCAGGATGGGGAGGGCTGGGTCCTACGAGCAGTACTTC.

CDR3 coding DNA: TGTGCCAGCAGTCCCGGGTCACCCACAGGGAACACCATATATTTT. This gives the protein CASSPGSPTGNTIYF. This chain joins TRBV9 and TRBJ1-3, with a possible D match to TRBD1 (6 bases). The CDR3 runs to 15 residues. Germline CDR1 and CDR2: SGDLS and YYNGEE. The ends were cut back, 5 bases at V and 7 bases at J, with 19 bases in the middle.

CDR3 residues: CASSPPGTGRYTEAFF. CDR3 DNA sequence: TGTGCCAGCTCACCACCTGGGACAGGGCGGTACACTGAAGCTTTCTTT. The gene calls are TRBV18 and TRBJ1-1, with 9 bases that match TRBD1. The V and J ends lost 0 bases and 3 bases, in that order; junction bases with no gene match: 5. This CDR3 spans 16 amino acids. Germline lookup yields CDR1 KGHSH and CDR2 LQKENI.